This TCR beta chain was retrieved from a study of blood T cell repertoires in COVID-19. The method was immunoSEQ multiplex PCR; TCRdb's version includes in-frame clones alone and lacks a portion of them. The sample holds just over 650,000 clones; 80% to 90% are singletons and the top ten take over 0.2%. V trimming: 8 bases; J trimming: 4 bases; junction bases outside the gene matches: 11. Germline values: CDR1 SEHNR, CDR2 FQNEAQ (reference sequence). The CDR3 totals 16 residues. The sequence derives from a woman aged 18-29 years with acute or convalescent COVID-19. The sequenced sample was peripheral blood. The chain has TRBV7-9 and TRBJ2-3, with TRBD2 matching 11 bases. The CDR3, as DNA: TGTGCCAGCTCCAATTTAGCGGGGGGGCGGGCAGATACGCAGTATTTT. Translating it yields CASSNLAGGRADTQYF.